Listed below are T cell receptor beta chains from one sample, sequenced in a study of cytomegalovirus exposure and HLA in healthy donors. Assay: immunoSEQ multiplex PCR; the TCRdb copy retains only in-frame clones and omits some. The sample consists of about 110,000 clones, around three quarters of them appearing once. The sample was PBMCs. These receptors came from a woman under 30 in good health and CMV-seropositive. Both conserved end residues are part of each CDR3. A D gene is named only where the DNA matches it firmly. Some rows have no size entry. The others give once, few or many, or a class for an expanded clone.

abundance	len	d_gene	j_gene	v_gene	CDR3nt	CDR3aa
.	12	TRBD1	TRBJ2-1	TRBV25-1	TGTGCCAGCAGTCGACAGGGGCCGGGGCAGTTCTTC	CASSRQGPGQFF
.	11	.	TRBJ2-7	TRBV7-9	TGTGCCAGCAGCTTCCACTACGAGCAGTACTTC	CASSFHYEQYF
.	17	TRBD2	TRBJ2-3	TRBV11-2	TGTGCCAGCAGCTTAGATTGGACTAGCGGGAGCACAGATACGCAGTATTTT	CASSLDWTSGSTDTQYF
.	15	.	TRBJ1-4	TRBV10-3	TGTGCCATCAGTGATCCGGGGAATAGGGATGAAAAACTGTTTTTT	CAISDPGNRDEKLFF
.	16	TRBD1	TRBJ2-5	TRBV10-3	TGTGCCATCAGTGACTGGTCAGGGGGCCTAGGGGAGACCCAGTACTTC	CAISDWSGGLGETQYF
.	14	.	TRBJ2-7	TRBV10-3	TGTGCCATCGCCAACGGAACAGGGCATGGTGAGCAGTACTTC	CAIANGTGHGEQYF
once	14	TRBD1	TRBJ1-2	TRBV28	TGTGCCAGCAGTTTAGGGACAGGGGCCTATGGCTACACCTTC	CASSLGTGAYGYTF
.	13	.	TRBJ1-5	TRBV2	TGTGCCACCGCTGACTATAGCAATCAGCCCCAGCATTTT	CATADYSNQPQHF
.	13	.	TRBJ2-5	TRBV5-1	TGCGCCAGCAGCTTGGCGGGAGATGAGACCCAGTACTTC	CASSLAGDETQYF
.	16	TRBD1	TRBJ2-7	TRBV7-9	TGTGCCAGCAGCCAGGGGGCAGGGGGGCCCTCCTACGAGCAGTACTTC	CASSQGAGGPSYEQYF
.	12	.	TRBJ2-2	TRBV28	TGTGCCAGCAGAATCAGACAGGGGGAGCTGTTTTTT	CASRIRQGELFF
many	9	.	TRBJ2-1	TRBV10-2	TGCGCCAGCGGCACCGAGCAGTTCTTC	CASGTEQFF
.	19	TRBD2	TRBJ2-5	TRBV5-1	TGCGCCAGCAGCTTAGTGAGCGGGAGGGCCCTCGGGGGCCAAGAGACCCAGTACTTC	CASSLVSGRALGGQETQYF
.	15	TRBD1	TRBJ2-3	TRBV6-1	TGTGCCAGCTCCTACGCCGGGACAGCCCCGAGTGAGCAGTATTTT	CASSYAGTAPSEQYF
.	12	.	TRBJ2-3	TRBV7-9	TGTGCCAGCAGCCAGGCGGGGGATACGCAGTATTTT	CASSQAGDTQYF
once	12	.	TRBJ2-5	TRBV11-2	TGTGCCAGCAGCTCAGTACAAGAGACCCAGTACTTC	CASSSVQETQYF
.	17	TRBD1	TRBJ1-3	TRBV5-1	TGCGCCAGCAGACGTACATCAGGGGGAAGTTTTGGAAACACCATATATTTT	CASRRTSGGSFGNTIYF
.	13	.	TRBJ2-3	TRBV7-2	TGTGCCAGCAGCGGAATGCCTGCCAGGGCGCAGTATTTT	CASSGMPARAQYF
.	13	.	TRBJ2-3	TRBV5-1	TGCGCCAGCAGCTTGGCCGGGGGAGATACGCAGTATTTT	CASSLAGGDTQYF
few	15	TRBD2	TRBJ2-1	TRBV6-5	TGTGCCAGCAGCCGCCACGGGACTAATAACAATGAGCAGTTCTTC	CASSRHGTNNNEQFF
.	16	TRBD2	TRBJ2-3	TRBV5-1	TGCGCCAGCAGCAACTTTACTAGCGGGAGATCGGATACGCAGTATTTT	CASSNFTSGRSDTQYF
.	15	.	TRBJ1-2	TRBV5-8	TGTGCCAGCAGCTTGGGAGGAGGGCCCTTCTATGGCTACACCTTC	CASSLGGGPFYGYTF
.	15	.	TRBJ1-1	TRBV5-1	TGCGCCAGCATTCGGGGGGCGGCGAAGGAGACTGAAGCTTTCTTT	CASIRGAAKETEAFF
few	13	TRBD1	TRBJ2-5	TRBV14	TGTGCCAGCAGTCGGGACAGGCAAGAGACCCAGTACTTC	CASSRDRQETQYF
once	16	TRBD2	TRBJ2-1	TRBV5-1	TGCGCCAGCAGCCCACAAGCGGGAGGCCTCGGGGATGAGCAGTTCTTC	CASSPQAGGLGDEQFF
.	14	TRBD1	TRBJ1-2	TRBV6-5	TGTGCCAGCAGTTACGACAGGGCTAACTATGGCTACACCTTC	CASSYDRANYGYTF
.	16	TRBD2	TRBJ2-5	TRBV15	TGTGCCACCAGCAGAGCCCTAGCGGGACCCCAAGAGACCCAGTACTTC	CATSRALAGPQETQYF
.	14	.	TRBJ2-1	TRBV19	TGTGCCAGTAGTAACAGGGATGAGATCAATGAGCAGTTCTTC	CASSNRDEINEQFF
.	11	.	TRBJ1-2	TRBV2	TGTGCCAGCAGTGAACGTTATGGCTACACCTTC	CASSERYGYTF
.	12	.	TRBJ1-1	TRBV6-5	TGTGCCAGCAGTTACGGGGGGACTGAAGCTTTCTTT	CASSYGGTEAFF